A selection of T cell receptor beta chains follows, all from one sample in a study of OX40 agonist ivuxolimab in advanced cancers. Profiling relied on immunoSEQ multiplex PCR, and the TCRdb table lists in-frame clones only, not all of them. The sample lists over 10,000 clones; around 83% were seen once. Sequenced material: CD4+ or CD8+ T cells sorted from blood, taken in a trial of the OX40 agonist ivuxolimab. All receptors derive from an adult with an advanced solid tumor such as melanoma, head and neck, liver or kidney cancer. Each CDR3 is given with its conserved first and last residue. A D gene is named only where the DNA matches it firmly. Size is omitted from some rows. Given values are once, few, many or a class for expanded clones.

J gene: TRBJ2-3; clone size: once; D gene: -; V gene: TRBV28; CDR3 DNA: TGTGCCAGCAGCTTCCTCAGCACAGATACGCAGTATTTT; CDR3 protein: CASSFLSTDTQYF
J gene: TRBJ1-2; clone size: -; D gene: -; V gene: TRBV28; CDR3 DNA: TGTGCCAGCAGTTCCGTTTCTGTCTATGGCTACACCTTC; CDR3 protein: CASSSVSVYGYTF
J gene: TRBJ2-7; clone size: -; D gene: TRBD2; V gene: TRBV4-1; CDR3 DNA: TGCGCCAGCAGCCAAGTAGCGGGAGTTGAGAACGAGCAGTACTTC; CDR3 protein: CASSQVAGVENEQYF
J gene: TRBJ2-3; clone size: few; D gene: TRBD2; V gene: TRBV5-6; CDR3 DNA: TGTGCCAGCAGCTTGGCCTGGGCAGCGGGAGGGTCTGGATATACGCAGTATTTT; CDR3 protein: CASSLAWAAGGSGYTQYF
J gene: TRBJ1-2; clone size: -; D gene: -; V gene: TRBV6-1; CDR3 DNA: TGTGCCAGCAGTGGGTGGACTGAATCAGAATATGGCTACACCTTC; CDR3 protein: CASSGWTESEYGYTF
J gene: TRBJ2-2; clone size: -; D gene: -; V gene: TRBV10-1; CDR3 DNA: TGCGCCAGCAGTGTTGGGGAGAACACCGGGGAGCTGTTTTTT; CDR3 protein: CASSVGENTGELFF
J gene: TRBJ1-2; clone size: -; D gene: TRBD1; V gene: TRBV19; CDR3 DNA: TGTGCCAGTAGTAAGGCCTGGACAGGGGGCGGGTTCGGCTACACCTTC; CDR3 protein: CASSKAWTGGGFGYTF
J gene: TRBJ1-3; clone size: -; D gene: -; V gene: TRBV5-1; CDR3 DNA: TGCGCCAGCAGCTTGGGCATGGCTACTGGAAACACCATATATTTT; CDR3 protein: CASSLGMATGNTIYF
J gene: TRBJ2-2; clone size: -; D gene: -; V gene: TRBV9; CDR3 DNA: TGTGCCAGCAGCCCCTCCGGCAGGGGGAACACCGGGGAGCTGTTTTTT; CDR3 protein: CASSPSGRGNTGELFF
J gene: TRBJ1-1; clone size: few; D gene: -; V gene: TRBV14; CDR3 DNA: TGTGCCAGCAGCCAAGTTCCAGGGTCATTGACTGAAGCTTTCTTT; CDR3 protein: CASSQVPGSLTEAFF
J gene: TRBJ2-3; clone size: -; D gene: -; V gene: TRBV4-1; CDR3 DNA: TGCGCCAGCAGCCAAAGCACAGATACGCAGTATTTT; CDR3 protein: CASSQSTDTQYF
J gene: TRBJ2-7; clone size: -; D gene: TRBD2; V gene: TRBV4-1; CDR3 DNA: TGCGCCAGCAGCCAAGATCGGGGGGTAAGCTCCTACGAGCAGTACTTC; CDR3 protein: CASSQDRGVSSYEQYF
J gene: TRBJ1-1; clone size: -; D gene: -; V gene: TRBV11-2; CDR3 DNA: TGTGCCAGCAGCTTAGAAACAGGTCCGCGAACAGACGGAGCTTTCTTT; CDR3 protein: CASSLETGPRTDGAFF
J gene: TRBJ2-1; clone size: -; D gene: TRBD2; V gene: TRBV7-9; CDR3 DNA: TGTGCCAGCACCTCCATCCCGGGACTAGCGGGAGGTGAGCAGTTCTTC; CDR3 protein: CASTSIPGLAGGEQFF
J gene: TRBJ2-1; clone size: -; D gene: -; V gene: TRBV4-3; CDR3 DNA: TGCGCCAGCAGCCAAGATGCAGGCCCCTACAATGAGCAGTTCTTC; CDR3 protein: CASSQDAGPYNEQFF
J gene: TRBJ1-2; clone size: -; D gene: -; V gene: TRBV19; CDR3 DNA: TGTGCCAGTAGTATCCATGGGGCTGGTGGCTACACCTTC; CDR3 protein: CASSIHGAGGYTF
J gene: TRBJ2-1; clone size: -; D gene: -; V gene: TRBV29-1; CDR3 DNA: TGCAGCGTCCAACAGGGAACATACAATGAGCAGTTCTTC; CDR3 protein: CSVQQGTYNEQFF
J gene: TRBJ2-3; clone size: -; D gene: TRBD2; V gene: TRBV6-4; CDR3 DNA: TGTGCCAGCTCCCAGGCTAGCGGGAGGTCGGATACGCAGTATTTT; CDR3 protein: CASSQASGRSDTQYF
J gene: TRBJ1-5; clone size: -; D gene: -; V gene: TRBV19; CDR3 DNA: TGTGCCAGTAGTATTTGGCGGGAAAGCAATCAGCCCCAGCATTTT; CDR3 protein: CASSIWRESNQPQHF
J gene: TRBJ2-1; clone size: -; D gene: -; V gene: TRBV27; CDR3 DNA: TGTGCCAGCAGTTTATCTCTCGTCGGAGGGTTGCATGAGCAGTTCTTC; CDR3 protein: CASSLSLVGGLHEQFF
J gene: TRBJ2-7; clone size: -; D gene: -; V gene: TRBV11-3; CDR3 DNA: TGTGCCAGCAGCTCGCCCAGCTCCTACGAGCAGTACTTC; CDR3 protein: CASSSPSSYEQYF
J gene: TRBJ2-1; clone size: -; D gene: -; V gene: TRBV27; CDR3 DNA: TGTGCCAGCAGTTTTCGGGGGTTGGACTACAATGAGCAGTTCTTC; CDR3 protein: CASSFRGLDYNEQFF
J gene: TRBJ1-2; clone size: -; D gene: -; V gene: TRBV5-6; CDR3 DNA: TGTGCCAGCAGCTTGGGCGGGGACCTTGGGTATGGCTACACCTTC; CDR3 protein: CASSLGGDLGYGYTF
J gene: TRBJ1-2; clone size: medium-sized; D gene: -; V gene: TRBV20-1; CDR3 DNA: TGCAGTGCCAGGGAACCGGGCGGCTACACCTTC; CDR3 protein: CSAREPGGYTF
J gene: TRBJ2-1; clone size: -; D gene: -; V gene: TRBV5-1; CDR3 DNA: TGCGCCAGCAGCTTGGGAGAGGGCTCCTACAATGAGCAGTTCTTC; CDR3 protein: CASSLGEGSYNEQFF
J gene: TRBJ2-7; clone size: -; D gene: TRBD1; V gene: TRBV5-8; CDR3 DNA: TGTGCCAGCAGCAGCGGACAGGGAAGGAACGAGCAGTACTTC; CDR3 protein: CASSSGQGRNEQYF
J gene: TRBJ1-1; clone size: -; D gene: TRBD1; V gene: TRBV2; CDR3 DNA: TGTGCCAGCAGTCTTAGAATAGGACAGGGCCAAGGGCGTCACACTGAAGCTTTCTTT; CDR3 protein: CASSLRIGQGQGRHTEAFF
J gene: TRBJ2-1; clone size: -; D gene: -; V gene: TRBV19; CDR3 DNA: TGTGCCAGTAGTCCCTCGGACAATGAGCAGTTCTTC; CDR3 protein: CASSPSDNEQFF
J gene: TRBJ2-7; clone size: -; D gene: -; V gene: TRBV5-6; CDR3 DNA: TGTGCCAGCAGCTTGGCAGTGGGGGTGAGTTCCTACGAGCAGTACTTC; CDR3 protein: CASSLAVGVSSYEQYF
J gene: TRBJ1-3; clone size: -; D gene: -; V gene: TRBV9; CDR3 DNA: TGTGCCAGCAGCCAAACTTCTCCAGAAGGTCCTGGAAACACCATATATTTT; CDR3 protein: CASSQTSPEGPGNTIYF
J gene: TRBJ2-1; clone size: -; D gene: -; V gene: TRBV28; CDR3 DNA: TGTGCCAGCAGTTCTCCGGGCCCCCTGCGAGGCTCCTACAATGAGCAGTTCTTC; CDR3 protein: CASSSPGPLRGSYNEQFF
J gene: TRBJ1-1; clone size: -; D gene: -; V gene: TRBV6-5; CDR3 DNA: TGTGCCAGCAAAGCCGGATTGAACACTGAAGCTTTCTTT; CDR3 protein: CASKAGLNTEAFF
J gene: TRBJ2-1; clone size: -; D gene: -; V gene: TRBV21-1; CDR3 DNA: TGTGCCAGCATGCATACCCGGTGGCGGGGTAACCCTCCTACTTACAATGAGCAGTTCTTC; CDR3 protein: CASMHTRWRGNPPTYNEQFF
J gene: TRBJ2-1; clone size: -; D gene: TRBD2; V gene: TRBV4-3; CDR3 DNA: TGCGCCAGCAACCCGGGACTAGCCTACAATGAGCAGTTCTTC; CDR3 protein: CASNPGLAYNEQFF
J gene: TRBJ1-2; clone size: -; D gene: -; V gene: TRBV29-1; CDR3 DNA: TGCAGCGTTGATGGGCTTGGACATGGCTACACCTTC; CDR3 protein: CSVDGLGHGYTF
J gene: TRBJ2-7; clone size: -; D gene: TRBD2; V gene: TRBV27; CDR3 DNA: TGTGCCAGCAGTTTAACTAGCGGGACCCTCTCCTACGAGCAGTACTTC; CDR3 protein: CASSLTSGTLSYEQYF
J gene: TRBJ2-3; clone size: -; D gene: -; V gene: TRBV12-5; CDR3 DNA: TGTGCTAGTGGTTGGGGCAGTGGTGTGGCAGATACGCAGTATTTT; CDR3 protein: CASGWGSGVADTQYF
J gene: TRBJ2-2; clone size: -; D gene: -; V gene: TRBV4-3; CDR3 DNA: TGCGCCAGCAGCCAAGATCTAGAACCCGGGGAGCTGTTTTTT; CDR3 protein: CASSQDLEPGELFF
J gene: TRBJ1-3; clone size: -; D gene: -; V gene: TRBV14; CDR3 DNA: TGTGCCAGCAGCCAATCTGGATTCTCTGGAAACACCATATATTTT; CDR3 protein: CASSQSGFSGNTIYF
J gene: TRBJ2-7; clone size: -; D gene: TRBD2; V gene: TRBV19; CDR3 DNA: TGTGCCAGTAGTATAGGTTCTAGCGGGAGGGCCCCGGTTGACGAGCAGTACTTC; CDR3 protein: CASSIGSSGRAPVDEQYF
J gene: TRBJ1-3; clone size: medium-sized; D gene: -; V gene: TRBV28; CDR3 DNA: TGTGCCAGCAGTACCCACCTTTGGAGCTCTGGAAACACCATATATTTT; CDR3 protein: CASSTHLWSSGNTIYF
J gene: TRBJ2-1; clone size: -; D gene: -; V gene: TRBV7-2; CDR3 DNA: TGTGCCAGCAGTCCTCATAGCAGCAGCTCCTACAATGAGCAGTTCTTC; CDR3 protein: CASSPHSSSSYNEQFF